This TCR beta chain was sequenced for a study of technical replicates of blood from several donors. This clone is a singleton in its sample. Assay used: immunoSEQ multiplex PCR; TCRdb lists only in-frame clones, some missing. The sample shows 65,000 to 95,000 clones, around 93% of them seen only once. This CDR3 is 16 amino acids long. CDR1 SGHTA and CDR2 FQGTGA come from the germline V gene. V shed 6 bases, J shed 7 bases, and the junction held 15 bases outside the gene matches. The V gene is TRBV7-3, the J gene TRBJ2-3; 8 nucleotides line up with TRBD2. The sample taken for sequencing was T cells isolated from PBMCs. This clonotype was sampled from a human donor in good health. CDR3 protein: CASSRAAAGGAYTQYF. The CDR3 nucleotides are TGTGCCAGCAGTCGTGCCGCTGCCGGGGGGGCCTATACGCAGTATTTT. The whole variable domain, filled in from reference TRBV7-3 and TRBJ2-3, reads GAGVSQTPSNKVTEKGKYVELRCDPISGHTALYWYRQSLGQGPEFLIYFQGTGAADDSGLPNDRFFAVRPEGSVSTLKIQRTERGDSAVYLCASSRAAAGGAYTQYFGPGTRLTVL.